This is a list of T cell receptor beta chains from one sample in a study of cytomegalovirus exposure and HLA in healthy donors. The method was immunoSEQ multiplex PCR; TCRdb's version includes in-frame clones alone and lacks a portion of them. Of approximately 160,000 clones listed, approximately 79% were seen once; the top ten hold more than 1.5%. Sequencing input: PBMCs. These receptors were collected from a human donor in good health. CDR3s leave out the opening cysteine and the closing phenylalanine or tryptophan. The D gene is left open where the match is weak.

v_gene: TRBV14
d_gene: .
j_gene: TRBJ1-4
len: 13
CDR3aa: ASSQIRQGREKLF

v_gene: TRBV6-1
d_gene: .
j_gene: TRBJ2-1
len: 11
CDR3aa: ASRDQGYNEQF

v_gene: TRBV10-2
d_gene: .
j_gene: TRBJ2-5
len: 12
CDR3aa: ASSESVEPETQY

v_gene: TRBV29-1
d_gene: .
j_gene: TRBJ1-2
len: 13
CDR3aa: SVLEVGSPNYGYT

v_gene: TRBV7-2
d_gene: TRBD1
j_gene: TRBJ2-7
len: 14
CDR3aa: ASSFTRTGGSYEQY

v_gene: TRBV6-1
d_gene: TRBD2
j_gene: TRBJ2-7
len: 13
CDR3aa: ASSETSGGAYEQY

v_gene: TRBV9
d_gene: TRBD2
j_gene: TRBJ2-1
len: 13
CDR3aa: ASNSGTTSSNEQF

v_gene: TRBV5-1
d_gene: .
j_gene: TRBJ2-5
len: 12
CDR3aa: ASSLVGREETQY

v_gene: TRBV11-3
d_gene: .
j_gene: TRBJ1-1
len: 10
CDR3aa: ASSLFSTEAF

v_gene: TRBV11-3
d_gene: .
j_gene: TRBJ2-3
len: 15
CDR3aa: ASSPGLGTDTTDTQY

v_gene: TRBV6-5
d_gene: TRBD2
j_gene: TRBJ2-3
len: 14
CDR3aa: ASSYSGGGKLDTQY

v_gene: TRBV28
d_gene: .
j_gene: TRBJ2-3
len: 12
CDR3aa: ASSVGNSGDTQY

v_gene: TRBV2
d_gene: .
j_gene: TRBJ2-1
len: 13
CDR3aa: ASSVTSSSYNEQF

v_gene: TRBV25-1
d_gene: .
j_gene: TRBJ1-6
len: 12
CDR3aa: ASSEYEGLSPLH

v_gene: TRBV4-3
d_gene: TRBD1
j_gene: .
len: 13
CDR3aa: ASSQAQGATYEQY